This T cell receptor beta chain originates from a study of blood T cell repertoires in COVID-19. CDR1 MNHEY and CDR2 SVGAGI come from the germline V gene. The CDR3 length is 13 residues. Trimming removed 5 bases at V and 6 bases at J, with 13 bases between. Per the original methods: Nucleated cell counts were estimated from reference gene primer amplification. The repertoire was sequenced with immunoSEQ multiplex PCR; TCRdb's copy has only in-frame clones and lacks some. The D gene and trimming were derived from the DNA, and the V and J assignments and clone size from that table. The table shows 20,000 to 25,000 clones, with around 89% occurring only once.

This TCR derives from a woman in her sixties or seventies with active COVID-19. The J gene is TRBJ1-1, the V gene TRBV6-5, with D perhaps TRBD1 (5 bases). Material for sequencing was peripheral blood. This CDR3 is CASSLQGSAEAFF. The CDR3 DNA sequence: TGTGCCAGCAGTCTGCAGGGCAGCGCTGAAGCTTTCTTT.